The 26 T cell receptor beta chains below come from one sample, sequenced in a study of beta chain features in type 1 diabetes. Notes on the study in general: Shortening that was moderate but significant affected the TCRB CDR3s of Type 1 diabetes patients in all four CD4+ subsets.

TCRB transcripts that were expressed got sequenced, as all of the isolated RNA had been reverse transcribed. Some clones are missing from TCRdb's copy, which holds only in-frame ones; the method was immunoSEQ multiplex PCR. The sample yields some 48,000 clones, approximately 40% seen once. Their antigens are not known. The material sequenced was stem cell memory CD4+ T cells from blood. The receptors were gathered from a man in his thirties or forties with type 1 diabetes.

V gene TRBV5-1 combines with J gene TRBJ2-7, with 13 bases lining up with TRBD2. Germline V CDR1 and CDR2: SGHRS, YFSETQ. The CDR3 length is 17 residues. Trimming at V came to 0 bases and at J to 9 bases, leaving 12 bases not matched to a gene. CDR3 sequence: CASSLGRTSGSGMRQYF. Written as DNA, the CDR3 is TGCGCCAGCAGCTTGGGAAGGACTAGCGGGAGTGGGATGAGGCAGTACTTC. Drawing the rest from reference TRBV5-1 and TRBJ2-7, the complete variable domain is KAGVTQTPRYLIKTRGQQVTLSCSPISGHRSVSWYQQTPGQGLQFLFEYFSETQRNKGNFPGRFSGRQFSNSRSEMNVSTLELGDSALYLCASSLGRTSGSGMRQYFGPGTRLTVT.

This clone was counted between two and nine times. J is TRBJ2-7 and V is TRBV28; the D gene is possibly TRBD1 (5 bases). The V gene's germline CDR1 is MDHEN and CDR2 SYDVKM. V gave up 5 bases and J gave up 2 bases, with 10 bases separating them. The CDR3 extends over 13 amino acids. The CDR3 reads CASSRQSTYEQYF. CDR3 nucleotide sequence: TGTGCCAGCAGTCGACAGAGCACCTACGAGCAGTACTTC.

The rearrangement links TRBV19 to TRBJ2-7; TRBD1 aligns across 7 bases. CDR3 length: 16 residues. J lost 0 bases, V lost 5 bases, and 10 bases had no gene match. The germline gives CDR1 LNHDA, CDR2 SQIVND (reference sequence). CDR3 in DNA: TGTGCCAGTAGTTCGAAGACAGGGCAAAGCTCCTACGAGCAGTACTTC. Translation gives CASSSKTGQSSYEQYF.

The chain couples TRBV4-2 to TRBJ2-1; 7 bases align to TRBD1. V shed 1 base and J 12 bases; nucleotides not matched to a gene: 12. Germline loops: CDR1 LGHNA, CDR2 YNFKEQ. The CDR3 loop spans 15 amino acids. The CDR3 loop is CASSQGPLTGDGQFF. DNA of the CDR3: TGTGCCAGCAGCCAAGGGCCTCTAACAGGGGATGGGCAGTTCTTC.

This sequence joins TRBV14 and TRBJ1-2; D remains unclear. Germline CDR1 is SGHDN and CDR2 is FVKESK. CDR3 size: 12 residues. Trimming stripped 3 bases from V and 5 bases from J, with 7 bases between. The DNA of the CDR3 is TGTGCCAGCAGCCATACCAGTTATGGCTACACCTTC. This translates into CASSHTSYGYTF. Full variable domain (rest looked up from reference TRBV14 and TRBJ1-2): EAGVTQFPSHSVIEKGQTVTLRCDPISGHDNLYWYRRVMGKEIKFLLHFVKESKQDESGMPNNRFLAERTGGTYSTLKVQPAELEDSGVYFCASSHTSYGYTFGSGTRLTVV.

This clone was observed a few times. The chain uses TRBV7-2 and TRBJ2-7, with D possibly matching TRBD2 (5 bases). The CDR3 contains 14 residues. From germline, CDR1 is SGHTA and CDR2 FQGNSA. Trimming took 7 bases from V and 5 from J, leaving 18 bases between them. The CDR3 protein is CASMLRGSPNEQYF. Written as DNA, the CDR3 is TGTGCCAGCATGCTAAGAGGGAGTCCTAACGAGCAGTACTTC.

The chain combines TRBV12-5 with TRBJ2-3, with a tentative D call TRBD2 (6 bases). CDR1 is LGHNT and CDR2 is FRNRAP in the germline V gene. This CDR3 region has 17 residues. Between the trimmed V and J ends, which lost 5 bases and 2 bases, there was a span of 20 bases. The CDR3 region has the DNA TGTGCTAGTGGTCCGGGCACCCCGGGACTTATCACAGATACGCAGTATTTT. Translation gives CASGPGTPGLITDTQYF. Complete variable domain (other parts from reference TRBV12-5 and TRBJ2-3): DARVTQTPRHKVTEMGQEVTMRCQPILGHNTVFWYRQTMMQGLELLAYFRNRAPLDDSGMPKDRFSAEMPDATLATLKIQPSEPRDSAVYFCASGPGTPGLITDTQYFGPGTRLTVL.

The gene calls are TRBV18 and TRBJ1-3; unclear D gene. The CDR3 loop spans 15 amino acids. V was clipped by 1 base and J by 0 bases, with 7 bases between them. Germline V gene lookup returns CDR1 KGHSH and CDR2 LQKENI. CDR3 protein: CASSPQQLSGNTIYF. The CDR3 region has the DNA TGTGCCAGCTCACCACAACAGCTCTCTGGAAACACCATATATTTT.

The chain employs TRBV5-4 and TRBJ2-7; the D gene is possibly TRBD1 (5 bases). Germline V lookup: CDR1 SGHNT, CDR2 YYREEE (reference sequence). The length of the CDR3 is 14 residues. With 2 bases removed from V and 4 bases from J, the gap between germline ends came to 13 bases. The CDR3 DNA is TGTGCCAGCAGCTTCAAGGGGCCTACATACGAGCAGTACTTC. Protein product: CASSFKGPTYEQYF.

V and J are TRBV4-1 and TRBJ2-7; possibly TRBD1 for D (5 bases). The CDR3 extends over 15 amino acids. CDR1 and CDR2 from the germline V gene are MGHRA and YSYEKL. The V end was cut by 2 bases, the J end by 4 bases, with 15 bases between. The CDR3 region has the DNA TGCGCCAGCAGCCAATTGGGGATAGGGGCGTACGAGCAGTACTTC. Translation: CASSQLGIGAYEQYF.

CDR3 sequence reads: CASSFGWGDTDTQYF. In nucleotides, the CDR3 is TGTGCCAGCAGCTTCGGTTGGGGGGACACAGATACGCAGTATTTT. This chain uses TRBV7-9 with TRBJ2-3; D is possibly TRBD2 (6 bases). Germline CDR1 reads SEHNR; CDR2 reads FQNEAQ (reference sequence). CDR3 length: 15 residues. Deletions cut 3 bases from V and 2 bases from J, with 12 bases between.

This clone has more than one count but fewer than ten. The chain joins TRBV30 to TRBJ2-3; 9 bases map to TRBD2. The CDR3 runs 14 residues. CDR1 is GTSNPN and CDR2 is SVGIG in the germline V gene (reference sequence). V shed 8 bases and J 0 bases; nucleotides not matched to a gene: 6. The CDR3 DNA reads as TGTGCCGGGCGGGGGGGACGGAGCACAGATACGCAGTATTTT. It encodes CAGRGGRSTDTQYF.

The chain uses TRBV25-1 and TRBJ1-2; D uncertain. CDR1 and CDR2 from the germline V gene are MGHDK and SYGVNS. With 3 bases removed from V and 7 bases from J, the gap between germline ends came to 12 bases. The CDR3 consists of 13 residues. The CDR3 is CASSEAGSPGYTF. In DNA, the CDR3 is TGTGCCAGCAGTGAGGCAGGCTCCCCTGGCTACACCTTC.

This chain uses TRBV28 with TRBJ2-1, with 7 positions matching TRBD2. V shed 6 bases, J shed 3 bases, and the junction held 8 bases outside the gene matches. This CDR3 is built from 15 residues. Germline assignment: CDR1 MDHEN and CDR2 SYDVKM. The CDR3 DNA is TGTGCCAGCAGGGGCTGGCGGGAGCACTACAATGAGCAGTTCTTC. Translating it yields CASRGWREHYNEQFF.

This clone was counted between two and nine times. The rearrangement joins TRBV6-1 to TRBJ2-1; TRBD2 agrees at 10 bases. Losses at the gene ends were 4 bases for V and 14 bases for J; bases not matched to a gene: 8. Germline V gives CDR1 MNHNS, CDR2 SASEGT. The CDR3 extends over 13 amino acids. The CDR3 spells CASSALAGAAEFF. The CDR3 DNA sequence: TGTGCCAGCAGTGCCCTAGCGGGAGCCGCCGAGTTCTTC.

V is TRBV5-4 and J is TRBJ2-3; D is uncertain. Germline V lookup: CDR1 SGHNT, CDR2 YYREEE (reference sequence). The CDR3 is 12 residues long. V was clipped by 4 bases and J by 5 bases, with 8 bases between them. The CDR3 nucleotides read TGTGCCAGCAGCCCGAACATAGATACGCAGTATTTT. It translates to CASSPNIDTQYF. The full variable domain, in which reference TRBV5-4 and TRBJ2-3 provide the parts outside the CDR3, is ETGVTQSPTHLIKTRGQQVTLRCSSQSGHNTVSWYQQALGQGPQFIFQYYREEENGRGNFPPRFSGLQFPNYSSELNVNALELDDSALYLCASSPNIDTQYFGPGTRLTVL.

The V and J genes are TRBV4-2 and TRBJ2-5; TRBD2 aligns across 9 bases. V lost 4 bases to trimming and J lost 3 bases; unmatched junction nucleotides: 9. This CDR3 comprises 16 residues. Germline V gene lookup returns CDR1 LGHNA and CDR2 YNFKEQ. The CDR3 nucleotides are TGTGCCAGCAGCCCCTTAGGACTAGCGAAGGAAGAGACCCAGTACTTC. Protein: CASSPLGLAKEETQYF.

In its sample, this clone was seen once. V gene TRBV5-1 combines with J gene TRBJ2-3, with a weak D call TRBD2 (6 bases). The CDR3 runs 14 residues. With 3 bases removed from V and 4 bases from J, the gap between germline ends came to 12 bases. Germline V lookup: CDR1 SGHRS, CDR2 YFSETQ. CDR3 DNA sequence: TGCGCCAGCAGCTCCTCGGGACTGGCAGATACGCAGTATTTT. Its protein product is CASSSSGLADTQYF.

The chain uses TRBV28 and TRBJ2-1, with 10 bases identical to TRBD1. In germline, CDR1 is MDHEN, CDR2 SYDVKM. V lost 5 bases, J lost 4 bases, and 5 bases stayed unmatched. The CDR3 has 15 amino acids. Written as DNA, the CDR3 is TGTGCCAGCAGTCCCGGGGACAGGGGATACAATGAGCAGTTCTTC. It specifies CASSPGDRGYNEQFF.

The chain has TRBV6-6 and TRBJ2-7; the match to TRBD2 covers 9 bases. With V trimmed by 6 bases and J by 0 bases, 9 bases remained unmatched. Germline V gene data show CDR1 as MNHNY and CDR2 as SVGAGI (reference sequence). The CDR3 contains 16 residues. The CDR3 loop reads CASRGYSGRTSYEQYF. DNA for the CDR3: TGTGCCAGCAGAGGTTATAGCGGGAGAACCTCCTACGAGCAGTACTTC.

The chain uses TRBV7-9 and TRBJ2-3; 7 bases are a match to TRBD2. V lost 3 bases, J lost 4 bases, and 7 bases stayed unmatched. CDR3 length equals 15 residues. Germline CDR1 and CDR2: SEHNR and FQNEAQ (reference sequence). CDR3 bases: TGTGCCAGCAGCTTCCCTAGCGGACCAGCAGATACGCAGTATTTT. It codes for CASSFPSGPADTQYF. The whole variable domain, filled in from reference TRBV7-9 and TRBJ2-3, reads DTGVSQNPRHKITKRGQNVTFRCDPISEHNRLYWYRQTLGQGPEFLTYFQNEAQLEKSRLLSDRFSAERPKGSFSTLEIQRTEQGDSAMYLCASSFPSGPADTQYFGPGTRLTVL.

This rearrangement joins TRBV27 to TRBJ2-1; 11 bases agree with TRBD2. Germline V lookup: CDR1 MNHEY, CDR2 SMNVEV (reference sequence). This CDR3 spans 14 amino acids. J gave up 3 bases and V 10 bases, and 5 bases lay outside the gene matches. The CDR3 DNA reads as TGTGCCACCAGACTAGCGGGACTCTACAATGAGCAGTTCTTC. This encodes CATRLAGLYNEQFF.

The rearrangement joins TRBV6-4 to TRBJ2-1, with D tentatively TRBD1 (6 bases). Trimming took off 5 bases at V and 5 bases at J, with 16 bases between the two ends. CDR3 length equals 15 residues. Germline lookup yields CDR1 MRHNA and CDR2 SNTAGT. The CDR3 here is CASSITGSGNNEQFF. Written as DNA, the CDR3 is TGTGCCAGCAGTATCACAGGGTCGGGTAACAATGAGCAGTTCTTC.

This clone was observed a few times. The CDR3 coding sequence is TGTGCCATCAGTGGCTCTAGCGGGGCTCAAGAGACCCAGTACTTC. Amino acid sequence: CAISGSSGAQETQYF. The chain combines TRBV10-3 with TRBJ2-5; 9 nucleotides match TRBD2. CDR1 and CDR2 from the germline V gene are ENHRY and SYGVKD. The CDR3 covers 15 residues. The junction had 5 bases not matched to a gene; V was cut back by 4 bases and J by 2 bases.

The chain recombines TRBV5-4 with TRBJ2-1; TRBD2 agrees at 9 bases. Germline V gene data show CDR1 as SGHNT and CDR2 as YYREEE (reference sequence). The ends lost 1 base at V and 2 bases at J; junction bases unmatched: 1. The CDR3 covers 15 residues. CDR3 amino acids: CASSLRLAAYNEQFF. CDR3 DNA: TGTGCCAGCAGCTTGAGACTAGCGGCCTACAATGAGCAGTTCTTC.

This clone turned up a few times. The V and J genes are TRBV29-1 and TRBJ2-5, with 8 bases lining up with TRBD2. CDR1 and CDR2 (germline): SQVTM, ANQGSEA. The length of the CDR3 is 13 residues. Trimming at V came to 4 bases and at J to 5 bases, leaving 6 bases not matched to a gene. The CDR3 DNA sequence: TGCAGCGTTGGTACGGGCGGGGGGGAGACCCAGTACTTC. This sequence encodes CSVGTGGGETQYF. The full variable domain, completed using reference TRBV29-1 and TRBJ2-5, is SAVISQKPSRDICQRGTSLTIQCQVDSQVTMMFWYRQQPGQSLTLIATANQGSEATYESGFVIDKFPISRPNLTFSTLTVSNMSPEDSSIYLCSVGTGGGETQYFGPGTRLLVL.